This T cell receptor beta chain comes out of a study of T-cell memory formation after mild COVID-19. This clonotype was counted at least ten times. The germline CDR1 and CDR2 sequences are SGHRS and YFSETQ. This CDR3 comprises 13 residues. Deletions cut 5 bases from V and 8 bases from J, with 13 bases between. MiXCR, applied by TCRdb to the 5' RACE reads, yields one record per CDR3 protein. There are 100,000 to 140,000 distinct CDR3 sequences in the sample; approximately 14% occur only once, and around 43% lies in the top ten. Sequencing input: PBMCs or a T cell subset sorted from them (not recorded which). V usage is TRBV5-1 and J usage is TRBJ2-2; no firm D call. The receptor's source is a man younger than 35 who had mild COVID-19 (a few samples of this study predate the infection). Cell type and time point are not known. CDR3 in DNA: TGCGCCAGCAGGAACATCTTAACTGGGGAGCTGTTTTTT. Protein sequence: CASRNILTGELFF.